This T cell receptor (beta chain) was sequenced in a study of blood T cells in healthy people across ages. Combining a sample-barcoded 5' primer with a J-beta primer mix, a second PCR ran for about 6 to 12 cycles. TCRdb reprocessed the 5' RACE reads via MiXCR and lists one record per CDR3 protein. The sample comprises approximately 400,000 distinct CDR3 sequences, roughly half of which are singletons, and under 65% rests with the top ten. This CDR3 is built from 13 residues. V lost 2 bases, J lost 2 bases, and 5 bases lay in between. Germline V gene sequence: CDR1 LNHNV, CDR2 YYDKDF (reference sequence). Whole-study findings and limits: Expanded clonotype changes were possibly confounded by unknown donor CMV status. The fall in TCR beta diversity per million T cells was roughly linear with age.

Regarding this clonotype: No antigen is known for it.

The sequenced material came from blood. The source of this sequence is a man aged 60-69 years in good health. This chain links TRBV15 with TRBJ2-3; D ambiguous. Here the CDR3 reads CATSRPNTDTQYF. The CDR3 bases are TGTGCCACCAGCAGACCTAACACAGATACGCAGTATTTT.